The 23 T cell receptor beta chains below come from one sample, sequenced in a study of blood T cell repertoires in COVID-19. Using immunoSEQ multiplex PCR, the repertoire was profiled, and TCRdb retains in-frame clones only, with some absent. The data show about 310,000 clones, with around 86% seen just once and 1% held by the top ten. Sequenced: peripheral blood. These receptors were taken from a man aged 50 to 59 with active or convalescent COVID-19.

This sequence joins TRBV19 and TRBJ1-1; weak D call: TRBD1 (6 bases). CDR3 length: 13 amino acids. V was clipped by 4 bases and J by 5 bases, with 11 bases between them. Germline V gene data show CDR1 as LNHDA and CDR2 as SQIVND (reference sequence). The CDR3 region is CASSSRGWTEAFF. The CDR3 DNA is TGTGCCAGTAGTAGCAGGGGATGGACTGAAGCTTTCTTT.

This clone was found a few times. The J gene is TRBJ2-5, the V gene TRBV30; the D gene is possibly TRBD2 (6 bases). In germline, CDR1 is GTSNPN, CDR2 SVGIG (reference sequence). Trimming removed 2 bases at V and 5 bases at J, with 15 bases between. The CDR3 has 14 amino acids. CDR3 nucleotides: TGTGCCTGGAGTTTTGGAGGGGCCAGGGAGACCCAGTACTTC. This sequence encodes CAWSFGGARETQYF.

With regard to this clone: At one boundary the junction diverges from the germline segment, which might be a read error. CDR3 in amino acids: CASSLEGGAYNEQFF. The CDR3 bases are TGCGCCAGCAGCTTGGAAGGGGGCGCCTATAATGAGCAGTTCTTC. The V gene is TRBV5-1, the J gene TRBJ2-1; TRBD1 agrees at 7 bases. CDR3 length: 15 amino acids. CDR1 and CDR2 from the germline V gene are SGHRS and YFSETQ.

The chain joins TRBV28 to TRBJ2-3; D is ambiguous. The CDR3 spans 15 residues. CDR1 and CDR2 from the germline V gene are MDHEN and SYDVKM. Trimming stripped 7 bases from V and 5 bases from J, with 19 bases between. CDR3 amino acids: CASTLIGSRKDTQYF. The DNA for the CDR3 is TGTGCCAGCACCCTAATTGGTAGCCGAAAAGATACGCAGTATTTT.

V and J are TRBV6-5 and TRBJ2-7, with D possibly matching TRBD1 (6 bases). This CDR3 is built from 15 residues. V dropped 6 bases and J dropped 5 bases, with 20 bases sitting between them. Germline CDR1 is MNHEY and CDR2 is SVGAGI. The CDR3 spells CASRPLGAAINEQYF. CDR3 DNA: TGTGCCAGCAGGCCTCTGGGGGCGGCAATCAACGAGCAGTACTTC.

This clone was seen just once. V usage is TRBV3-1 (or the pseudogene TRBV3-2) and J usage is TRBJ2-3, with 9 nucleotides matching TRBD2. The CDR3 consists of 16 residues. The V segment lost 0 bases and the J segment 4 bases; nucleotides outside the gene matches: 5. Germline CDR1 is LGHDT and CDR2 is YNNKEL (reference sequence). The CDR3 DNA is TGTGCCAGCAGCCAAGAAGGGGCGGGGGGGCCAGATACGCAGTATTTT. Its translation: CASSQEGAGGPDTQYF.

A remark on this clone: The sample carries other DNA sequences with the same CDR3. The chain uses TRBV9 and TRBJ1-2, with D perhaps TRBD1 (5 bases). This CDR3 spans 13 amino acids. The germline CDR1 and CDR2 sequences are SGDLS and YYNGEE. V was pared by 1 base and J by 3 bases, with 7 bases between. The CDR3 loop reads CASSVTGDYGYTF. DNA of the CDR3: TGTGCCAGCAGCGTAACAGGCGACTATGGCTACACCTTC.

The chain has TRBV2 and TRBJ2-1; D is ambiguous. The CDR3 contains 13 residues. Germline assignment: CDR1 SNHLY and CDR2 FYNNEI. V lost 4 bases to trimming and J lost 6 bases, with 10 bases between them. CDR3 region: CASSVSSSNEQFF. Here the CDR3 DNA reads TGTGCCAGCAGTGTCTCTTCGAGCAATGAGCAGTTCTTC.

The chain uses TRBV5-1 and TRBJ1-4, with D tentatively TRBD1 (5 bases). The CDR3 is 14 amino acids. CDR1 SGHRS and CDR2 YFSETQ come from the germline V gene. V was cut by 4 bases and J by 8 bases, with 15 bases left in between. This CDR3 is CASSPEGGGEKLFF. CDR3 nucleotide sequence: TGCGCCAGCAGCCCGGAGGGCGGGGGGGAAAAACTGTTTTTT.

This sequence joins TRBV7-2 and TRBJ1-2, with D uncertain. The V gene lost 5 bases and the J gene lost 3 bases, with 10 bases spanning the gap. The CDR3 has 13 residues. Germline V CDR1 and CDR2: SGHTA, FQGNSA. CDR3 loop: CASSLQTYYGYTF. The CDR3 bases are TGTGCCAGCAGCCTCCAAACTTACTATGGCTACACCTTC.

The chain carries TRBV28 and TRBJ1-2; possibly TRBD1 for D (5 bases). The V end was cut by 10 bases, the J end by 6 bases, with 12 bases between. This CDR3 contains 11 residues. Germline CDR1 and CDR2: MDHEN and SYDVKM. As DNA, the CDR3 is TGTGCCACAGGGCGAAGGGATGGCTACACCTTC. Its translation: CATGRRDGYTF.

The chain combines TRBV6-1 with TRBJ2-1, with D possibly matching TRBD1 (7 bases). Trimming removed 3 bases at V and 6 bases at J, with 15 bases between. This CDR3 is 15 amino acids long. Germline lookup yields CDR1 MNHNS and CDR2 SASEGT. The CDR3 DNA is TGTGCCAGCAGTGACGGCGGGACAGCATTCAATGAGCAGTTCTTC. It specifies CASSDGGTAFNEQFF.

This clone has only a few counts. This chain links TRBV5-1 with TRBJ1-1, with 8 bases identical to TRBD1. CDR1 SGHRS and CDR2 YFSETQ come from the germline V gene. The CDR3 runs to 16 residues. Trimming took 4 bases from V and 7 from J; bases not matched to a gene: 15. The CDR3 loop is CASSPEPPTGVYEAFF. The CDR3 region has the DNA TGCGCCAGCAGCCCTGAGCCCCCGACAGGGGTATATGAAGCTTTCTTT.

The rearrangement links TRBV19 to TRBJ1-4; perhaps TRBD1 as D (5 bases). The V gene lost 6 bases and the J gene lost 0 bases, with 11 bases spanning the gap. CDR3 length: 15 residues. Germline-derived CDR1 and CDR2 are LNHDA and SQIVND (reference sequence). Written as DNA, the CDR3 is TGTGCCAGTAGGCGACAGACCCCAACTAATGAAAAACTGTTTTTT. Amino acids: CASRRQTPTNEKLFF.

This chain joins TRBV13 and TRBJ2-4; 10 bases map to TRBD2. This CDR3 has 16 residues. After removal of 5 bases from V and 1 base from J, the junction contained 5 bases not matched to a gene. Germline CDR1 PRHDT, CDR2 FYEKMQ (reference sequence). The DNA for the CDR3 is TGTGCCAGCAGCCGTAGCGGGGGGTTTGCCAAAAACATTCAGTACTTC. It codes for CASSRSGGFAKNIQYF.

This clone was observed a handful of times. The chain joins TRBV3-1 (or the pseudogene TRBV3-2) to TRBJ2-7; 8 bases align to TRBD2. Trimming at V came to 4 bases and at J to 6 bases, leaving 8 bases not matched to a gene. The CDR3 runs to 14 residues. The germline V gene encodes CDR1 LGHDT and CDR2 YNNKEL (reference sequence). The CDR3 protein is CASSPRTSFSEQYF. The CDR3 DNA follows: TGTGCCAGCAGCCCCCGGACTAGCTTCTCCGAGCAGTACTTC.

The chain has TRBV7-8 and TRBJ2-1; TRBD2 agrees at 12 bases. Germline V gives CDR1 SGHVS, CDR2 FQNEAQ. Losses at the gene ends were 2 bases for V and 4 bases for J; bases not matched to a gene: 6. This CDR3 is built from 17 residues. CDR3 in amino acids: CASSLPGTSGHYNEQFF. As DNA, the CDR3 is TGTGCCAGCAGCTTACCCGGGACTAGCGGGCATTACAATGAGCAGTTCTTC.

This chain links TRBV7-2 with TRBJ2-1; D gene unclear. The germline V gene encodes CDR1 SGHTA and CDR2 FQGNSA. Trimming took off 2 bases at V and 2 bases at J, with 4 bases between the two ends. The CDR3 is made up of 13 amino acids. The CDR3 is CASSLSPYNEQFF. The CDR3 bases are TGTGCCAGCAGCTTAAGCCCCTACAATGAGCAGTTCTTC.

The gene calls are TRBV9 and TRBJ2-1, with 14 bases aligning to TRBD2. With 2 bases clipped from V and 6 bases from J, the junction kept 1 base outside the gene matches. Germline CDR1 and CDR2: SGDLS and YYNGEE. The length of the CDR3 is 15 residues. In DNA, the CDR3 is TGTGCCAGCAGCGTCGGGACTAGCGGGAGCAATGAGCAGTTCTTC. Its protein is CASSVGTSGSNEQFF.

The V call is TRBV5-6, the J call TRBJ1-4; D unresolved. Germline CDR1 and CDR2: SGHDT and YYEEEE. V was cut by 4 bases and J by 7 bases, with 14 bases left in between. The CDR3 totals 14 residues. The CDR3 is CASSRSGQTEKLFF. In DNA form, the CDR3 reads TGTGCCAGCAGCCGTAGTGGGCAAACTGAAAAACTGTTTTTT.

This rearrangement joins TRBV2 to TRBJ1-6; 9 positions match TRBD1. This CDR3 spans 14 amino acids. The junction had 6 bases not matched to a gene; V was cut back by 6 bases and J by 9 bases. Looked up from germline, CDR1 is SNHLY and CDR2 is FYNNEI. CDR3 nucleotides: TGTGCCAGCAGGAGTGGGACAGGGCTTTCACCCCTCCACTTT. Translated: CASRSGTGLSPLHF.

CDR3 in amino acids: CSVEGTASYEQYF. The CDR3 DNA reads TGCAGCGTTGAAGGGACAGCCTCCTACGAGCAGTACTTC. The J gene is TRBJ2-7, the V gene TRBV29-1, with D possibly being TRBD1 (6 bases). Germline CDR1 SQVTM, CDR2 ANQGSEA. The CDR3 has 13 residues. Deletions cut 1 base from V and 0 bases from J, with 7 bases between.

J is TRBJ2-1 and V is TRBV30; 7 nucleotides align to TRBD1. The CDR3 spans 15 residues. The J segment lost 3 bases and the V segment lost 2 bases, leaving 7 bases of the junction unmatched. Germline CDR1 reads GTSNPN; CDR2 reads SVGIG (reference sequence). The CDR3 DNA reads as TGTGCCTGGAGTAGAACCGGGACAGTCTACAATGAGCAGTTCTTC. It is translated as CAWSRTGTVYNEQFF.